These 24 T cell receptor beta chains were all obtained from the same sample, sequenced in a study of blood T cell repertoires in COVID-19. Here immunoSEQ multiplex PCR was the method, and the copy in TCRdb shows in-frame clones only, minus some. The sample holds just over 300,000 clones, 80% to 90% seen once. Input material: PBMCs or T cells enriched from blood (not recorded which). All receptors come from a man aged 25 to 40 who had recovered from COVID-19.

The chain employs TRBV13 and TRBJ1-1; TRBD1 might be the D (6 bases). The CDR3 sequence is 12 residues long. Trimming cost V 10 bases and J 6 bases, with 15 bases left between them. Germline-derived CDR1 and CDR2 are PRHDT and FYEKMQ (reference sequence). For the CDR3, the DNA is TGTGCCATTAAGGGGAAGGGGGCTGAAGCTTTCTTT. Translation gives CAIKGKGAEAFF.

The rearrangement links TRBV14 to TRBJ1-1, with 7 bases that match TRBD1. This CDR3 contains 15 residues. After removal of 1 base from V and 4 bases from J, the junction contained 6 bases not matched to a gene. The germline V gene has CDR1 SGHDN and CDR2 FVKESK. The CDR3 DNA follows: TGTGCCAGCAGCCAAGTTACAGGGGTGGGCACTGAAGCTTTCTTT. Amino acid sequence: CASSQVTGVGTEAFF.

This clone has just a few counts. The rearrangement joins TRBV5-5 to TRBJ1-5; 8 bases are shared with TRBD1. V shed 2 bases and J 2 bases; nucleotides not matched to a gene: 9. CDR3 length: 17 residues. Germline V CDR1 and CDR2: SGHKS, YYEKEE (reference sequence). The CDR3 nucleotides read TGTGCCAGCAGCTTCGAAGCCAGGGGGCGAGGCAATCAGCCCCAGCATTTT. This sequence encodes CASSFEARGRGNQPQHF.

V gene TRBV7-8 combines with J gene TRBJ2-2, with 7 bases fitting TRBD2. The CDR3 contains 13 residues. Germline CDR1 reads SGHVS; CDR2 reads FQNEAQ. Trimming at V came to 3 bases and at J to 6 bases, leaving 1 base not matched to a gene. The CDR3 DNA follows: TGTGCCAGCAGCTTTGGGGGGGCCGGGGAGCTGTTTTTT. The encoded protein is CASSFGGAGELFF.

V usage is TRBV18 and J usage is TRBJ2-1, with D unclear. Germline CDR1 reads KGHSH; CDR2 reads LQKENI. Trimming left V 6 bases short and J 9 bases short, with 15 bases between. This CDR3 comprises 13 residues. DNA of the CDR3: TGTGCCAGCTCCCCCCCAGGATATGGTGAGCAGTTCTTC. As protein: CASSPPGYGEQFF.

The chain couples TRBV5-1 to TRBJ1-6, with 10 bases that match TRBD1. From germline, CDR1 is SGHRS and CDR2 YFSETQ. The CDR3 sequence is 13 residues long. V lost 4 bases, J lost 18 bases, and 10 bases stayed unmatched. Written as DNA, the CDR3 is TGCGCCAGCAGCCACCGGGACAGGGGACGAGCCCACTTT. It translates to CASSHRDRGRAHF.

The rearrangement links TRBV6-5 to TRBJ1-5; 11 bases are shared with TRBD1. The CDR3 is 16 residues long. J lost 5 bases, V lost 0 bases, and 3 bases had no gene match. The V gene's germline CDR1 is MNHEY and CDR2 SVGAGI. CDR3 nucleotides: TGTGCCAGCAGTTACTCTTGGACAGGGGGCTATCAGCCCCAGCATTTT. Translating gives CASSYSWTGGYQPQHF.

This chain links TRBV30 with TRBJ1-4, with D perhaps matching TRBD1 (6 bases). The CDR3 extends over 15 amino acids. V was shortened by 3 bases and J by 2 bases, with 13 bases between the two germline ends. CDR1 GTSNPN and CDR2 SVGIG come from the germline V gene (reference sequence). This CDR3 reads CAWSPGGGTNEKLFF. CDR3 sequence (DNA): TGTGCCTGGAGCCCCGGGGGGGGCACTAATGAAAAACTGTTTTTT.

V usage is TRBV5-1 and J usage is TRBJ2-1; D perhaps matches TRBD1 (6 bases). Looked up from germline, CDR1 is SGHRS and CDR2 is YFSETQ. The CDR3 consists of 16 residues. V was trimmed by 0 bases and J by 6 bases, leaving 16 bases between them. CDR3 sequence (DNA): TGCGCCAGCAGCTTGGGGCCCCAGGGGACGGGCAATGAGCAGTTCTTC. Its protein is CASSLGPQGTGNEQFF.

This clone was observed a single time. The chain is built from TRBV2 and TRBJ2-5, with D possibly being TRBD2 (6 bases). The CDR3 contains 17 residues. V was clipped by 6 bases and J by 0 bases, with 20 bases between them. CDR1 and CDR2 (germline): SNHLY, FYNNEI. For the CDR3, the DNA is TGTGCCAGCAGGGAGACGGGACTCCTGATGTACCAAGAGACCCAGTACTTC. Its translation is CASRETGLLMYQETQYF.

This clone was counted a few times. The V call is TRBV6-4, the J call TRBJ2-2, with D perhaps TRBD2 (6 bases). Trimming took off 4 bases at V and 6 bases at J, with 12 bases between the two ends. The CDR3 has 14 amino acids. The germline V gene has CDR1 MRHNA and CDR2 SNTAGT. CDR3 amino acids: CASSAGLKPGELFF. For the CDR3, the DNA is TGTGCCAGCAGTGCGGGACTTAAACCCGGGGAGCTGTTTTTT.

The chain employs TRBV5-1 and TRBJ1-2; D is undetermined. CDR1 SGHRS and CDR2 YFSETQ come from the germline V gene. This CDR3 contains 13 residues. Trimming removed 0 bases from V and 4 bases from J, with 7 bases in between. CDR3 residues: CASSLANSYGYTF. CDR3 DNA: TGCGCCAGCAGCTTGGCCAATTCCTATGGCTACACCTTC. Looking up the rest from reference TRBV5-1 and TRBJ1-2 gives the full variable domain: KAGVTQTPRYLIKTRGQQVTLSCSPISGHRSVSWYQQTPGQGLQFLFEYFSETQRNKGNFPGRFSGRQFSNSRSEMNVSTLELGDSALYLCASSLANSYGYTFGSGTRLTVV.

Note on this clone: At the DNA level, this CDR3 is encoded by other sequences in the same sample as well. The rearrangement uses TRBV5-4 and TRBJ2-2; D gene ambiguous. The V and J ends lost 0 bases and 1 base respectively, with 4 bases between them. The germline CDR1 and CDR2 sequences are SGHNT and YYREEE (reference sequence). The CDR3 sequence is 14 residues long. This chain's CDR3 is CASSLDRNTGELFF. The CDR3, as DNA: TGTGCCAGCAGCTTGGACAGGAACACCGGGGAGCTGTTTTTT.

This chain connects TRBV7-2 to TRBJ2-1; 9 bases match TRBD2. The CDR3 is 16 residues long. Trimming at V came to 3 bases and at J to 2 bases, leaving 5 bases not matched to a gene. Germline CDR1 is SGHTA and CDR2 is FQGNSA. The CDR3 DNA sequence: TGTGCCAGCAGCTTTGGCGGGGGGGGACCCTACAATGAGCAGTTCTTC. Protein product: CASSFGGGGPYNEQFF.

The chain combines TRBV30 with TRBJ1-2; D is possibly TRBD1 (6 bases). CDR3 length: 16 residues. Trimming stripped 3 bases from V and 3 bases from J, with 20 bases between. Per germline, CDR1 GTSNPN and CDR2 SVGIG (reference sequence). This CDR3 is CAWREEYRVSYYGYTF. CDR3 bases: TGTGCCTGGAGGGAAGAATACAGGGTTTCTTACTATGGCTACACCTTC.

The chain combines TRBV11-1 with TRBJ1-5, with D tentatively TRBD1 (6 bases). This CDR3 has 13 residues. Per the germline V gene, CDR1 is SGHAT and CDR2 is FQDESV (reference sequence). V dropped 5 bases and J dropped 3 bases, with 8 bases sitting between them. The CDR3: CASSQGYNQPQHF. DNA of the CDR3: TGTGCCAGCAGCCAGGGGTACAATCAGCCCCAGCATTTT.

The chain is built from TRBV4-1 and TRBJ2-1, with 9 bases lining up with TRBD2. This CDR3 has 15 residues. Germline V gives CDR1 MGHRA, CDR2 YSYEKL. V gave up 4 bases and J gave up 7 bases; unmatched junction bases: 8. The CDR3 sequence is CASSRISGGRNEQFF. In DNA form, the CDR3 reads TGCGCCAGCAGCCGGATTAGCGGGGGTAGAAATGAGCAGTTCTTC.

This chain uses TRBV21-1 with TRBJ2-1; TRBD1 is the table's D call, not checked against the DNA. TRBV21-1 represents a pseudogene. The CDR3 is 13 residues long. CDR3 DNA sequence: TGTGCCAGCAGCCCCCGGACAGACAATGAGCAGTTCTTC. This encodes CASSPRTDNEQFF.

The gene calls are TRBV12-5 and TRBJ1-5; no clear D. This CDR3 is 13 amino acids long. CDR1 LGHNT and CDR2 FRNRAP come from the germline V gene. The V and J ends lost 2 bases and 5 bases respectively, with 7 bases between them. CDR3 sequence reads: CASGLSEYQPQHF. The CDR3 coding sequence is TGTGCTAGTGGTTTGTCTGAGTATCAGCCCCAGCATTTT.

CDR3 sequence reads: CASAAGASQPQHF. The CDR3 DNA reads TGTGCCAGCGCGGCGGGGGCAAGTCAGCCCCAGCATTTT. The genes are TRBV4-2 and TRBJ1-5, with a weak D call TRBD1 (6 bases). V was trimmed by 8 bases and J by 6 bases, leaving 14 bases between them. Per germline, CDR1 LGHNA and CDR2 YNFKEQ. This CDR3 is built from 13 residues.

The chain has TRBV11-2 and TRBJ1-6; tentative D call: TRBD1 (5 bases). Trimming left V 5 bases short and J 7 bases short, with 18 bases between. CDR3 length equals 16 residues. Germline assignment: CDR1 SGHAT and CDR2 FQNNGV. CDR3 DNA sequence: TGTGCCAGCAGCGTGTCTTTCGGGACTGGGAATTCACCCCTCCACTTT. It yields the protein CASSVSFGTGNSPLHF.

In regard to this clone: The junction and the germline gene differ at one end; a read error may be behind it. This chain uses TRBV27 with TRBJ2-1, with D maybe TRBD1 (6 bases). The CDR3 sequence is 15 residues long. CDR1 MNHEY and CDR2 SMNVEV come from the germline V gene (reference sequence). CDR3 DNA sequence: TGTGCCAGCAGCTTATCAACAGGGTATTACAATGAGCAGTTCTTC. This sequence encodes CASSLSTGYYNEQFF.

The chain uses TRBV4-3 and TRBJ1-4; TRBD1 is a possible D gene (5 bases). There are 17 residues in the CDR3. Germline-derived CDR1 and CDR2 are LGHNA and YSLEER. V dropped 0 bases and J dropped 2 bases, with 13 bases sitting between them. The chain's CDR3 is CASSQDLQVVTNEKLFF. The CDR3 DNA sequence: TGCGCCAGCAGCCAAGATTTACAGGTGGTTACTAATGAAAAACTGTTTTTT.

The rearrangement uses TRBV7-9 and TRBJ2-3, with TRBD1 matching 8 bases. CDR1 is SEHNR, CDR2 FQNEAQ, per germline (reference sequence). This CDR3 has 18 amino acids. V gave up 4 bases and J gave up 5 bases; unmatched junction bases: 17. The CDR3 DNA is TGTGCCAGCAGCTCCCCGAAGGGGGCAGGGGGCTGGGGAGATACGCAGTATTTT. Encoded protein: CASSSPKGAGGWGDTQYF.